This T cell receptor beta chain was sequenced for a study of graft-versus-host responses after intestinal transplantation (dated by TCRdb to about 2021). A note on the overall study: Multivisceral, liver-intestinal, or isolated intestinal transplants were received by the recipients. Every recipient was given anti-thymocyte globulin induction, followed by 3 to 4 years of maintenance tacrolimus and steroids. Graft-versus-host and host-versus-graft alloreactive T cell clones were tracked in the graft, circulation and bone marrow after intestinal transplantation using bulk TCR-beta CDR3 sequencing. To identify alloreactive clones, pre-transplant mixed lymphocyte reaction products were sequenced and then compared with unstimulated pre-transplant donor and recipient T cells. The cohort enrolled about two dozen intestinal transplant recipients, one of whom was a retransplant, and a few patients without pretransplant specimens were excluded. A peak of at least 4% donor T cells among recipient peripheral blood mononuclear cells was the definition used for donor T cell macrochimerism. Rather than going through the commercial service, samples from three later patients were sequenced in-house on an Illumina MiSeq and processed with MiXCR. Overall study results and their limits: GvH clones were detected in recipient bone marrow, and some of these GvH clones were observed earlier in ileal mucosa or blood, consistent with an intestinal mucosal origin. The relatively low number and heterogeneity of intestinal transplant patients limited the conclusions. In the allografts of patients with donor T cell macrochimerism, GvH to HvG T cell clonal ratios were high. Early after transplant, peak levels of circulating GvH clones were found to be associated with declines in HvG clones.

What the time point label conveys for this sample: cells obtained before transplantation from donor or recipient. CD3+CD4+ and CD3+CD8+ populations were FACS-sorted from unstimulated pre-transplant donor and recipient cells taken from spleen or lymph nodes. Cut back by 2 bases and 0 bases, the V and J ends lie 11 bases apart. The CDR3 runs 16 amino acids, cysteine and phenylalanine included. Only the CDR3 portion is preserved as DNA: 48 bases, with reading frame beginning at the first base. The germline V gene provides CDR1 SNHLY and CDR2 FYNNEI. The library was generated by the immunoSEQ multiplex PCR assay. For most patients, genomic DNA was isolated with the Qiagen DNeasy Blood and Tissue Kit and shipped frozen to Adaptive Biotechnologies for TCR sequencing. For most patients, genomic DNA was subjected to high-throughput TCR-beta CDR3 sequencing by Adaptive Biotechnologies. The original methods were these. TCR sequencing data were retrieved from Adaptive's ImmunoSEQ software for about 17 patients, whereas a few other patients were processed with MiXCR and VDJtools. To correct CD4 versus CD8 sorting errors, any sequence found in both subsets at a frequency ratio below 5:1 was removed. CDR3 nucleotide sequences shared between donor and recipient were removed because their origin could not be assigned. To be classed as alloreactive, a clone needed at least 2-fold expansion over unstimulated cells and a minimum CFSE-low frequency of 0.002% (template counts) or 0.001% (read counts). Clones detected in sequenced pre-transplant spleen, lymph node, or MLR CFSE-low populations of the donor or recipient were defined as mappable. The cumulative frequency of alloreactive clones was calculated as a percentage of all sequences, weighted by copy number. In its TCRdb copy, this immuneACCESS table keeps in-frame sequences only and misses some clones. Where compared with another copy, unresolved V genes explain less than half of these, and the others have no known cause. Clone size and the V and J calls come from that table; the DNA yielded D and trimming. A total of tens of thousands of clones appear in this sample, roughly 89% of them only once. Jointly, the top ten make up approximately 0.34% of the sample.

Worth noting for this clone: Its antigen has not been determined. Base qualities are not at hand, and no much larger clone is one base apart.

The sample here was unstimulated CD4+ T cells sorted from spleen or lymph node cells, taken before intestinal transplant. This chain joins TRBV2 to TRBJ2-4, with a tentative D gene TRBD1 over 6 matching bases. The receptor comes from a human donor who received an intestinal transplant. The DNA sequence is as follows: TGTGCCAGCAGTGAACAGGGGTCCCTAGCCAAAAACATTCAGTACTTC. The translation is CASSEQGSLAKNIQYF. The reference TRBV2 and TRBJ2-4 proteins fill in what lies around the CDR3, so the full variable domain reads EPEVTQTPSHQVTQMGQEVILRCVPISNHLYFYWYRQILGQKVEFLVSFYNNEISEKSEIFDDQFSVERPDGSNFTLKIRSTKLEDSAMYFCASSEQGSLAKNIQYFGAGTRLSVL.